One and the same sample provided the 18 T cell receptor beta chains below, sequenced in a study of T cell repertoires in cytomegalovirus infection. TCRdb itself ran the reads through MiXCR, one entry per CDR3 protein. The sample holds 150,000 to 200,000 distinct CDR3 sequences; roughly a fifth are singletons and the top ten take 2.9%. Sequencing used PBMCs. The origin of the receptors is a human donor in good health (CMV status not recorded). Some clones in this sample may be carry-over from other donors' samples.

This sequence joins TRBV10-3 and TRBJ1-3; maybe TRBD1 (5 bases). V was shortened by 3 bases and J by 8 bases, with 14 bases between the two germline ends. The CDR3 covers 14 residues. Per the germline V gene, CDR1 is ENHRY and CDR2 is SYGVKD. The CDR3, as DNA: TGTGCCATCAGTGAAACGACAGCCGGCTACACCATATATTTT. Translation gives CAISETTAGYTIYF.

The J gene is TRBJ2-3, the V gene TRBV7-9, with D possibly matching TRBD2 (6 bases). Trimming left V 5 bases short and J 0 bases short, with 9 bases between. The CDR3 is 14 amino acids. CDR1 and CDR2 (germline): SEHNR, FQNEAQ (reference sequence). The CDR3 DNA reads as TGTGCCAGCAGCGGGACTTTAAGCACAGATACGCAGTATTTT. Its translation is CASSGTLSTDTQYF.

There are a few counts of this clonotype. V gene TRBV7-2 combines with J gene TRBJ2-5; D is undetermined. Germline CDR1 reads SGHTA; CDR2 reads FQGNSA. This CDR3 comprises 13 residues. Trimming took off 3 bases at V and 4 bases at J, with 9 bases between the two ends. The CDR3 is CASSFGFPETQYF. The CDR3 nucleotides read TGTGCCAGCAGCTTCGGTTTCCCAGAGACCCAGTACTTC.

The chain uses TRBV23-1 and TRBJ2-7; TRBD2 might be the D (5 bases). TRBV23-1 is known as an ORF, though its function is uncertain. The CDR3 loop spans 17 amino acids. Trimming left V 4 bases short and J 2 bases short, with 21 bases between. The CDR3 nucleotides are TGCGCCAGCAGTCCCCCGGGGAACCAAGCGATTACCTACGAGCAGTACTTC. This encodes CASSPPGNQAITYEQYF.

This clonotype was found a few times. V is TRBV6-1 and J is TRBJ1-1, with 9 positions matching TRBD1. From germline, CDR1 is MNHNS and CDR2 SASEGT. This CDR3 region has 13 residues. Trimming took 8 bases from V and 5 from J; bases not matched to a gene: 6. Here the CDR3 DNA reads TGTGCCAGCCGATACAGGGGGCCGACTGAAGCTTTCTTT. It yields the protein CASRYRGPTEAFF.

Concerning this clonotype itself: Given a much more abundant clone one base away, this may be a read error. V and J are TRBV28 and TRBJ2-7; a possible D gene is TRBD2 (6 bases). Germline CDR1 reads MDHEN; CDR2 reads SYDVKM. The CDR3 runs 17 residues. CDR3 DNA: TGTACCAGCAGTTTATGGGGCGGGCGGGGAAGCTCCTACGAGCAGTACTTC. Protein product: CTSSLWGGRGSSYEQYF.

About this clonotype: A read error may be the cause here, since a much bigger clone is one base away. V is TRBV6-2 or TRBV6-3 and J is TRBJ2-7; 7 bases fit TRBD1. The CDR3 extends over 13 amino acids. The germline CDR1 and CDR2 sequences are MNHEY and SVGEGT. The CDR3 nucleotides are TGTGCCAGCAGCCAAACAGGGGAGAACGAGCATTACTTC. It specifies CASSQTGENEHYF.

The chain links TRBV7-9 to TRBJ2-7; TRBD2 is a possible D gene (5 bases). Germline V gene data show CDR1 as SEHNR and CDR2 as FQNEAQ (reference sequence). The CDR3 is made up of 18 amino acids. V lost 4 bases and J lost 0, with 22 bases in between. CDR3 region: CASSSTMRGRFSSYEQYF. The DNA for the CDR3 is TGTGCCAGCAGCTCGACTATGCGCGGGCGGTTCTCCTCCTACGAGCAGTACTTC.

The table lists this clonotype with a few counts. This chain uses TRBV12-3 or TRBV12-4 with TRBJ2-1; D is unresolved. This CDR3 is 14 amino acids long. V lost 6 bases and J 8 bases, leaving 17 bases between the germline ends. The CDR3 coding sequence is TGTGCCAGCAGCCCGTGGGATGGGTCGCATGAGCAGTTCTTC. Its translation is CASSPWDGSHEQFF.

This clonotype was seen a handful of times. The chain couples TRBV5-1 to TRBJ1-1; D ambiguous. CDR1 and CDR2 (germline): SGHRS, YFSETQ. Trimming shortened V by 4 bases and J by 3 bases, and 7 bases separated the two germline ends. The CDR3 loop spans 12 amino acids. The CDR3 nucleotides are TGCGCCAGCAGCACTGGGTACACTGAAGCTTTCTTT. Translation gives CASSTGYTEAFF.

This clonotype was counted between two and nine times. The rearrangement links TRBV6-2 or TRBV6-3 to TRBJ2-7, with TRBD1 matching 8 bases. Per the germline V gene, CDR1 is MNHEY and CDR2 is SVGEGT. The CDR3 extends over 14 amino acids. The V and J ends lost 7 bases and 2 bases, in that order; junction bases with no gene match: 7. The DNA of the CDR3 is TGTGCCAGCAATTCAGGGGGCTTGCCCTACGAGCAGTACTTC. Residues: CASNSGGLPYEQYF.

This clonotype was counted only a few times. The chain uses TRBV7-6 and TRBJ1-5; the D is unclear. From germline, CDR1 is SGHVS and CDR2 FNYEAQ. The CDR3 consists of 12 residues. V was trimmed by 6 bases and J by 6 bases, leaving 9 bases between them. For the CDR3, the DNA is TGTGCCAGCAGTATCGGCAGTCAGCCCCAGCATTTT. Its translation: CASSIGSQPQHF.

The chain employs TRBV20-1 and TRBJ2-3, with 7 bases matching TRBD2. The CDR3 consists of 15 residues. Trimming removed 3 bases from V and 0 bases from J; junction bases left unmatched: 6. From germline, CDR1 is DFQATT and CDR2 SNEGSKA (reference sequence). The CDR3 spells CSASDPGGSTDTQYF. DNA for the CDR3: TGCAGTGCTAGCGACCCCGGGGGGAGCACAGATACGCAGTATTTT.

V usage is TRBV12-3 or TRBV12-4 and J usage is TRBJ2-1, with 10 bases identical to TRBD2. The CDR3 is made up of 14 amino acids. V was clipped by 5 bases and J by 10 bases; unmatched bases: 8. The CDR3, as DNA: TGTGCCAGCAGTCGGACTAGCGGTGGTCTCGAGCAGTTCTTC. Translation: CASSRTSGGLEQFF.

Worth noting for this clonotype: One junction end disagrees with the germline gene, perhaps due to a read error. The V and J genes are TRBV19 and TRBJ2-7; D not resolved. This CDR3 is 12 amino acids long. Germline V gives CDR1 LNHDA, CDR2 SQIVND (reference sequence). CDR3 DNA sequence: TGTGCCAGTAGTTTTGGACCCGAGGAGCACTACTTC. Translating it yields CASSFGPEEHYF.

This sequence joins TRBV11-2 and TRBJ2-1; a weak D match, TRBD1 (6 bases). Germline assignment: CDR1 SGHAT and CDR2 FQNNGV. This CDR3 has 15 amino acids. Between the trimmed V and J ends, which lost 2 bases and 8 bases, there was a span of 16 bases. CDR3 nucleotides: TGTGCCAGCAGCTTAAACAGGGAGATGGTCGATGAGCAGTTCTTC. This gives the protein CASSLNREMVDEQFF.

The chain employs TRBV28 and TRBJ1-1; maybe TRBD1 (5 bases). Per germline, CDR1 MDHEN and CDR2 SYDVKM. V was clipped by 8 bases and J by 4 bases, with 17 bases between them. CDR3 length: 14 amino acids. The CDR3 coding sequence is TGTGCCAGCGGGATAGGGGATATGGGCACTGAAGCTTTCTTT. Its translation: CASGIGDMGTEAFF.

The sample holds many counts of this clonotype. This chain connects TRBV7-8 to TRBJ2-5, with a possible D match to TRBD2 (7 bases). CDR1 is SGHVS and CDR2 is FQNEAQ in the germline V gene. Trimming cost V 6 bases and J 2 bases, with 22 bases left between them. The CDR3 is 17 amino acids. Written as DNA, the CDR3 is TGTGCCAGCAGTTCCCAAGGGGGGGCGGGGGCTCAAGAGACCCAGTACTTC. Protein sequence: CASSSQGGAGAQETQYF.